This T cell receptor (beta chain) comes out of a study of cytomegalovirus exposure and HLA in healthy donors (dated by TCRdb to 2017 to 2019). A note on the overall study: An earlier analysis of 550 to 700 of the donors reported 250 to 300 Gb of sequence data and some 120 million unique TCR beta sequences from around 200 million T cells. An early release covering just under 650 HLA-typed donors comprised approximately 290 gigabases of sequencing data and 85 million or so unique TCR sequences. Among the roughly 370 genotyped donors, 75% to 90% belonged to the genetic ancestry cluster associated with self-reported Caucasian donors. The study aimed to test whether cataloging public T cell receptors could reveal signatures of past pathogen exposure. The study profiled the T cell repertoires of hundreds of subjects by immunosequencing and related them to cytomegalovirus serostatus. In addition to the first cohort of 500 to 850 subjects, a separate validation cohort of 120 different subjects was used. To predict cytomegalovirus infection status, the study combined high-throughput TCR immunosequencing, statistical association of individual TCRs with disease status, and machine learning. A later analysis re-examined previously published TCR beta repertoires from roughly 650 donors and added high-resolution HLA genotyping to investigate patterns of TCR occurrence. Rather than using new phenotypic data, the later analysis identified candidate immune exposures from TCR beta sequences and from how often those sequences occurred across donors. An earlier analysis of around 540 of the donors applied high-throughput TCR beta sequencing to assess whether each TCR beta V gene segment acted as functional or pseudogenic. Alongside the repertoire data, information on donor age, sex, ethnicity and CMV serostatus was compiled. In a later genetic analysis, genome-wide SNP genotypes for about three fifths of the roughly 670 donors were used, and that subset was treated as a discovery cohort. Every discovery cohort repertoire had been produced on one sequencing platform. Class I and class II HLA loci were covered by the typing at four-digit resolution. Typing coverage differed by locus: A, B, C, DRB1 and DQB1 were typed in about 620-640 donors, DQA1 in 500 to 550, DPA1 in approximately 610, and DPB1 in 400 to 480. Roughly 5 DR-DQ haplotypes were handled as single units for association and clustering, since linkage in the cohort was strong. Across approximately 400 genotyped donors of the cohort, an average of roughly 250,000 unique TCR beta nucleotide sequences per donor were sequenced, and approximately 17% of those sequences were non-productive.

The investigation overall reported the following: Assigning TCR associations to individual alleles was difficult when HLA alleles, especially DR and DQ, strongly co-occurred. In an earlier analysis of some 500 of the donors, most TCR beta V segments were observed in productive rearrangements about 87% or about 30% of the time, broadly matching IMGT annotations. A further reported finding was that TCR beta sequences accurately predicted the HLA-A and HLA-B alleles for most subjects in the first cohort. Correlated functional status among segregating V segments might reflect linkage disequilibrium, but an unknown experimental factor could not be ruled out. A total of fewer than 200 TCR beta chains were listed by the study as associated with cytomegalovirus. The authors suggested that the approach could potentially be generalized to other disease states and immunological phenotypes. The classifier was reported to diagnose cytomegalovirus status with high specificity and sensitivity in both the original cohort and the validation cohort. V-gene and J-gene trimming of TCR beta chains was associated with a missense DCLRE1C variant in a later genetic analysis, and the association was replicated in an independent cohort. In a later analysis, around 15,000 TCR beta sequences were associated with specific HLA alleles at a false discovery rate of 0.05. In a later analysis, most CMV-associated TCR beta chains were found to appear HLA-restricted, with HLA associations seemingly driven largely by CMV exposure. A cluster of highly shared sequence variants was judged likely to represent a technical artifact of the sequencing pipeline. Over 15 rarely observed V segments, including chromosome 9 orphons, were excluded from the earlier analysis of just under 600 of the donors because counts were too low. The cohort was sequenced for TCR beta chains only, and without alpha or paired-chain data the features that could be detected were limited. CMV serostatus was the only immune exposure information available for the cohort. Presence/absence analyses assumed roughly uniform sequencing depth across donors, an assumption that may not hold. A later analysis found that TCR association rates varied across HLA loci, with DRB1 alleles showing the most associated TCRs and HLA-C alleles the fewest. Across donors, most TCR sequences were observed very rarely, whereas some public TCRs were present in many individuals. A later analysis reported that several top co-occurrence clusters appeared linked to parvovirus B19, influenza, CMV and Epstein-Barr virus. The 87-base-pair reads could not distinguish some IMGT-functional V segments, including TRBV6-2 and TRBV6-3, so those segments were excluded. In a later analysis, HLA-associated TCR beta chains showed more clonal expansion and lower generation probabilities than non-associated chains that were equally common. Because some donors lacked HLA typing at each locus, the association tests relied only on the typed subset. In vitro tests confirmed that a few of the cytomegalovirus-associated TCR beta chains recognize cytomegalovirus antigens. According to a later genetic analysis, donors in an Asian-associated ancestry cluster had fewer N-insertions in productive TCRs than the approximately 670-donor mean.

Libraries were prepared through the immunoSEQ multiplex PCR assay. A mixture of 60 forward primers for TCR Vbeta segments and 13 reverse primers for TCR Jbeta segments was used in the multiplex PCR. The CDR3 region of rearranged TCR beta genes was amplified from genomic DNA by a multiplex PCR assay. On the Illumina HiSeq System, the amplified TCR beta libraries were sequenced as 87-base-pair reads. The paper's data handling went like this. A later analysis tallied roughly 80 million unique TCR beta chains across the 666 repertoires, and some 10 million of those chains were shared by two or more donors. A nearest-neighbor algorithm error-corrected the raw reads and collapsed the reads into unique sequences, merging closely related sequences to remove PCR and sequencing errors. CDR3 sequences were aligned to IMGT reference sequences to assign V, D and J gene segments. For a sequence to be retained, at least a six-nucleotide match to both a V gene segment and a J gene segment was required. Rearrangements were classified as productive when the CDR3 lacked stop codons and remained in frame with V and J, and all other rearrangements were classified as non-productive. Following IMGT convention, CDR3 was defined as the stretch from the second conserved V-encoded cysteine up to the conserved J-encoded phenylalanine. Sequences without an unambiguous match to a single V gene segment were excluded from the earlier analysis of about 600 of the donors. In an earlier analysis of 587 of the donors, a V segment was called functional when productive rearrangements were above 56.7%, and segregating when the standard deviation between donors exceeded 5%. A statistical classification framework was built for diagnosing cytomegalovirus status from the catalog of TCR beta chain sequences. In a later analysis, TCR nucleotide sequences were compared against IMGT/GENE-DB human TR gene sequences so that V and J genes could be assigned. A later analysis assigned CDR3 sequences and most-parsimonious VDJ recombination scenarios with the TCRdist pipeline. In a later analysis, each TCR beta chain was defined by its CDR3 amino acid sequence together with its V-gene family, and reads without a unique V-gene family were excluded. In a later analysis, 500 to 650 highly shared, low-generation-probability nucleotide sequences were removed to address suspected cross-contamination and a sequencing artifact. In a later analysis, a clonal expansion index for each public chain was calculated from normalized within-repertoire ranks of inferred template counts. In a later analysis, generation probabilities were computed with a VDJ recombination model fitted to out-of-frame rearrangements, and the resulting probabilities were checked against IGoR. In a later analysis, hypergeometric tests were used to score TCR-TCR, TCR-HLA and TCR-CMV co-occurrence, with a repertoire-size bias correction applied to TCR pairs. To estimate false discovery rates, a later analysis permuted the HLA or CMV assignments 20 times. In a later analysis, co-occurring TCRs were grouped using DBSCAN, with TCRdist sequence similarity added in when clustering inside HLA-allele-positive subsets. Repertoires with fewer than 30,000 or more than 120,000 public chains were left out of co-occurrence clustering, as were several repertoires with anomalous nucleotide sharing. This is the immuneACCESS table as TCRdb keeps it, with only in-frame sequences that have V and J called. A part of the clones is gone; compared with another copy, unresolved V genes explain less than half, and the rest is unexplained. The DNA gave D and trimming, while V, J and clone size come from that table. The sample table records 250,000 to 300,000 clones; just under 85% of these occur just once. Roughly 2% of the sample is taken by the ten largest.

The germline ends are 6 bases apart after V is trimmed by 0 bases and J by 3 bases. CDR1 SGHRS and CDR2 YFSETQ are derived from the germline V gene. From its cysteine to its phenylalanine, the CDR3 spans 13 amino acids. Just CDR3 DNA is preserved here, 39 bases in frame from base 1. The cohort comprised some 730 healthy bone marrow donors. At the time of sampling, all cohort members were nominally healthy, though unrecorded immune exposures were likely present. The donor tested CMV seropositive and was one of the 289 seropositive cohort members. Every donor gave a peripheral blood sample, and the peripheral blood mononuclear cells from that sample were used for TCR beta sequencing. The Qiagen DNeasy Blood Extraction Kit was used to extract genomic DNA from the blood cell samples. As concerns this clone: The target of this receptor is not known. Base-call qualities are not available, and no considerably larger clone is one nucleotide away.

The V and J segments used are TRBV5-1 and TRBJ1-1; the D gene identity is not certain. This sequence originates from a woman aged 40-49 years in good health and CMV-seropositive. The sequencing input was PBMCs. At the DNA level, the sequence is TGCGCCAGCAGCTTGGGCGGGGACACTGAAGCTTTCTTT. Translation gives CASSLGGDTEAFF.